The 30 T cell receptor beta chains below all came from one sample that was sequenced in a study of cytomegalovirus exposure and HLA in healthy donors. The PCR had 60 Vbeta and 13 Jbeta primers. Data came from immunoSEQ multiplex PCR; TCRdb stores just in-frame clones and leaves some out. The table has 95,000 to 150,000 clones, approximately 84% seen once. The source material was PBMCs. The receptors derive from a man aged 50-60 years in good health and CMV-seronegative.

The V and J genes are TRBV4-3 and TRBJ1-1; 10 bases match TRBD1. Trimming removed 2 bases from V and 5 bases from J; junction bases left unmatched: 5. Germline CDR1 LGHNA, CDR2 YSLEER. CDR3 length: 15 residues. CDR3 region: CASSQHDRGLTEAFF. The CDR3 DNA follows: TGCGCCAGCAGCCAACACGACAGGGGGCTGACTGAAGCTTTCTTT.

The rearrangement joins TRBV7-3 to TRBJ2-7; TRBD2 matches at 9 bases. The germline CDR1 and CDR2 sequences are SGHTA and FQGTGA. The CDR3 has 16 amino acids. V gave up 2 bases and J gave up 0 bases; unmatched junction bases: 5. The CDR3 spells CASSLVPAGGSYEQYF. In DNA form, the CDR3 reads TGTGCCAGCAGCTTAGTACCAGCGGGGGGCTCCTACGAGCAGTACTTC.

V is TRBV15 and J is TRBJ2-6; D is perhaps TRBD1 (5 bases). This CDR3 is 16 amino acids long. V was cut by 2 bases and J by 1 base, with 9 bases left in between. The V gene's germline CDR1 is LNHNV and CDR2 YYDKDF (reference sequence). The CDR3: CATSRPRQSGANVLTF. The CDR3 coding sequence is TGTGCCACCAGCAGACCCCGACAGTCTGGGGCCAACGTCCTGACTTTC. The whole variable domain, filled in from reference TRBV15 and TRBJ2-6, reads DAMVIQNPRYQVTQFGKPVTLSCSQTLNHNVMYWYQQKSSQAPKLLFHYYDKDFNNEADTPDNFQSRRPNTSFCFLDIRSPGLGDTAMYLCATSRPRQSGANVLTFGAGSRLTVL.

The sample holds a few counts of this clone. The rearrangement links TRBV21-1 to TRBJ1-5; the table's D call TRBD1 went unverified against the DNA. TRBV21-1 is designated a pseudogene. CDR3 size: 15 residues. For the CDR3, the DNA is TGTGCCAGCAGCAAAGGTTACGACACCCTCGCGCCCCAGCATTTT. Translating gives CASSKGYDTLAPQHF.

V usage is TRBV5-4 and J usage is TRBJ2-2; a possible D gene is TRBD1 (7 bases). This CDR3 has 15 residues. V was pared by 2 bases and J by 7 bases, with 15 bases between. CDR1 is SGHNT and CDR2 is YYREEE in the germline V gene (reference sequence). The CDR3 spells CASSFNPRGVGELFF. CDR3 nucleotide sequence: TGTGCCAGCAGCTTTAACCCCAGGGGGGTCGGGGAGCTGTTTTTT.

The V call is TRBV7-2, the J call TRBJ1-2, with D unresolved. V shed 5 bases and J shed 0 bases, with 19 bases lying between them. The CDR3 has 17 amino acids. CDR1 SGHTA and CDR2 FQGNSA come from the germline V gene. CDR3 region: CASSPYGWLQANYGYTF. In DNA form, the CDR3 reads TGTGCCAGCAGCCCGTACGGGTGGCTACAAGCTAACTATGGCTACACCTTC. Together with reference TRBV7-2 and TRBJ1-2, the CDR3 gives the full variable domain: GAGVSQSPSNKVTEKGKDVELRCDPISGHTALYWYRQSLGQGLEFLIYFQGNSAPDKSGLPSDRFSAERTGGSVSTLTIQRTQQEDSAVYLCASSPYGWLQANYGYTFGSGTRLTVV.

This rearrangement joins TRBV28 to TRBJ1-1; D remains unclear. This CDR3 has 12 residues. The V end was cut by 5 bases, the J end by 7 bases, with 11 bases between. Germline V CDR1 and CDR2: MDHEN, SYDVKM. The CDR3 reads CASSAGRDEAFF. The CDR3 DNA reads as TGTGCCAGCAGTGCCGGGAGGGATGAAGCTTTCTTT.

The chain carries TRBV7-2 and TRBJ2-1, with 8 bases that match TRBD2. Germline trimming cut 2 bases from V and 7 bases from J; bases unmatched to any gene: 7. Germline V gene lookup returns CDR1 SGHTA and CDR2 FQGNSA. The CDR3 runs 15 residues. The CDR3 reads CASSLRSGGWNEQFF. In DNA, the CDR3 is TGTGCCAGCAGCTTAAGGAGCGGGGGTTGGAATGAGCAGTTCTTC.

This clone is a singleton in its sample. In DNA form, the CDR3 reads TGCGCCAGCAGCCCGCGGACTAGCGGGGGGGAGACCCAGTACTTC. This sequence encodes CASSPRTSGGETQYF. The chain recombines TRBV4-3 with TRBJ2-5; 14 bases are shared with TRBD2. CDR1 and CDR2 from the germline V gene are LGHNA and YSLEER. V dropped 4 bases and J dropped 5; count of bases not matched to a gene: 3. CDR3 length equals 15 residues.

The chain is built from TRBV25-1 and TRBJ1-5; D gene unclear. The length of the CDR3 is 15 residues. V was shortened by 8 bases and J by 5 bases, with 19 bases between the two germline ends. Looked up from germline, CDR1 is MGHDK and CDR2 is SYGVNS. The CDR3 DNA reads TGTGCCAGCCGAGGGCCTGGGAGCACCCATCAGCCCCAGCATTTT. Protein: CASRGPGSTHQPQHF.

This clone came up once. The V gene is TRBV4-3, the J gene TRBJ2-1; TRBD2 matches at 11 bases. The CDR3 runs 16 residues. V dropped 0 bases and J dropped 6; count of bases not matched to a gene: 4. The germline gives CDR1 LGHNA, CDR2 YSLEER. Written as DNA, the CDR3 is TGCGCCAGCAGCCAAGAAGGTAGCGGGAGGGGCAATGAGCAGTTCTTC. Translation gives CASSQEGSGRGNEQFF.

The chain recombines TRBV11-2 with TRBJ1-2; tentative D call: TRBD1 (5 bases). Germline loops: CDR1 SGHAT, CDR2 FQNNGV. The CDR3 contains 17 residues. Trimming removed 0 bases at V and 2 bases at J, with 16 bases between. The CDR3 DNA reads TGTGCCAGCAGCTTAGATTGGGGCAGGGTGGCGAACTATGGCTACACCTTC. As protein: CASSLDWGRVANYGYTF.

This clone was found once. The chain combines TRBV30 with TRBJ1-1; TRBD1 is a possible D gene (5 bases). CDR1 is GTSNPN and CDR2 is SVGIG in the germline V gene (reference sequence). V was pared by 5 bases and J by 5 bases, with 12 bases between. This CDR3 comprises 12 residues. The CDR3 protein is CAWEQGGTEAFF. The CDR3 DNA follows: TGTGCCTGGGAGCAGGGAGGAACTGAAGCTTTCTTT.

V and J are TRBV6-1 and TRBJ1-5, with TRBD1 identical over 7 bases. Per the germline V gene, CDR1 is MNHNS and CDR2 is SASEGT. J gave up 6 bases and V 3 bases, and 5 bases lay outside the gene matches. The CDR3 sequence is 14 residues long. CDR3 protein: CASSDRQGGQPQHF. The CDR3 DNA reads TGTGCCAGCAGTGACCGACAGGGAGGTCAGCCCCAGCATTTT.

J is TRBJ2-3 and V is TRBV2; 8 positions match TRBD2. The CDR3 covers 14 residues. The germline V gene has CDR1 SNHLY and CDR2 FYNNEI. V dropped 3 bases and J dropped 4; count of bases not matched to a gene: 3. CDR3 DNA: TGTGCCAGCAGTGAGGGACTAGAGGCAGATACGCAGTATTTT. Amino acid sequence: CASSEGLEADTQYF. Together with reference TRBV2 and TRBJ2-3, the CDR3 gives the full variable domain: EPEVTQTPSHQVTQMGQEVILRCVPISNHLYFYWYRQILGQKVEFLVSFYNNEISEKSEIFDDQFSVERPDGSNFTLKIRSTKLEDSAMYFCASSEGLEADTQYFGPGTRLTVL.

CDR3 region: CASSGWGGSGTDTQYF. The CDR3 nucleotides are TGTGCCAGTAGTGGCTGGGGGGGGTCCGGCACAGATACGCAGTATTTT. This chain uses TRBV19 with TRBJ2-3, with 7 positions matching TRBD2. Trimming removed 5 bases from V and 1 base from J; junction bases left unmatched: 9. The germline V gene has CDR1 LNHDA and CDR2 SQIVND (reference sequence). The CDR3 contains 16 residues. The complete variable domain, with remaining parts taken from reference TRBV19 and TRBJ2-3, reads DGGITQSPKYLFRKEGQNVTLSCEQNLNHDAMYWYRQDPGQGLRLIYYSQIVNDFQKGDIAEGYSVSREKKESFPLTVTSAQKNPTAFYLCASSGWGGSGTDTQYFGPGTRLTVL.

The chain joins TRBV29-1 to TRBJ2-7, with TRBD1 matching 9 bases. The CDR3 length is 12 residues. Germline V CDR1 and CDR2: SQVTM, ANQGSEA. After removal of 6 bases from V and 6 bases from J, the junction contained 6 bases not matched to a gene. CDR3 sequence (DNA): TGCAGCGTCGACGGGACAGGGTTCGAGCAGTACTTC. Its translation is CSVDGTGFEQYF.

The J gene is TRBJ1-5, the V gene TRBV29-1; 10 bases line up with TRBD1. The trim removed 4 bases at V and 6 bases at J, leaving 3 bases unmatched. Germline CDR1 and CDR2: SQVTM and ANQGSEA. The CDR3 is made up of 13 amino acids. This CDR3 reads CSVGGTGAQPQHF. In DNA form, the CDR3 reads TGCAGCGTTGGGGGGACAGGGGCTCAGCCCCAGCATTTT. The full variable domain, completed using reference TRBV29-1 and TRBJ1-5, is SAVISQKPSRDICQRGTSLTIQCQVDSQVTMMFWYRQQPGQSLTLIATANQGSEATYESGFVIDKFPISRPNLTFSTLTVSNMSPEDSSIYLCSVGGTGAQPQHFGDGTRLSIL.

The chain couples TRBV29-1 to TRBJ1-3, with 7 bases matching TRBD1. This CDR3 has 13 amino acids. Trimming removed 6 bases from V and 0 bases from J; junction bases left unmatched: 2. CDR1 and CDR2 (germline): SQVTM, ANQGSEA. CDR3 DNA sequence: TGCAGCGTCAGACAGGGCTCTGGAAACACCATATATTTT. The encoded protein is CSVRQGSGNTIYF.

The rearrangement joins TRBV6-5 to TRBJ1-1; 8 positions agree with TRBD1. The CDR3 covers 15 residues. CDR1 and CDR2 from the germline V gene are MNHEY and SVGAGI. V shed 5 bases and J 8 bases; nucleotides not matched to a gene: 13. CDR3 DNA: TGTGCCAGCAGTATCCAGGGGGCAGTAGGAATAGAAGCTTTCTTT. The encoded protein is CASSIQGAVGIEAFF.

The chain combines TRBV15 with TRBJ2-7; 7 bases line up with TRBD2. The germline gives CDR1 LNHNV, CDR2 YYDKDF (reference sequence). Unmatched junction bases numbered 11, after V lost 5 bases and J lost 1 base. This CDR3 has 16 amino acids. The CDR3 DNA reads TGTGCCACCAGCTCCCTTCGCGGGGGTCTGTCCTACGAGCAGTACTTC. This sequence encodes CATSSLRGGLSYEQYF.

This clone occurred once. This chain links TRBV6-5 with TRBJ1-6, with D uncertain. Germline V gene data show CDR1 as MNHEY and CDR2 as SVGAGI. This CDR3 has 16 amino acids. V was cut by 2 bases and J by 5 bases, with 13 bases left in between. The DNA of the CDR3 is TGTGCCAGCAGTTACGAGGCCGCAGTCCATAATTCACCCCTCCACTTT. Translated, it gives CASSYEAAVHNSPLHF.

The V call is TRBV15, the J call TRBJ2-7, with a weak D call TRBD1 (7 bases). This CDR3 contains 16 residues. Trimming removed 0 bases at V and 7 bases at J, with 19 bases between. Germline-derived CDR1 and CDR2 are LNHNV and YYDKDF (reference sequence). As DNA, the CDR3 is TGTGCCACCAGCAGAGATCAGGCAGGGGGAGGAGGGGAGCAGTACTTC. It codes for CATSRDQAGGGGEQYF. Combining the CDR3 with reference TRBV15 and TRBJ2-7 gives the whole variable domain DAMVIQNPRYQVTQFGKPVTLSCSQTLNHNVMYWYQQKSSQAPKLLFHYYDKDFNNEADTPDNFQSRRPNTSFCFLDIRSPGLGDTAMYLCATSRDQAGGGGEQYFGPGTRLTVT.

This clone was recorded a few times. The chain carries TRBV30 and TRBJ2-7; possibly TRBD2 for D (6 bases). There are 13 residues in the CDR3. The V end was cut by 3 bases, the J end by 7 bases, with 16 bases between. Per germline, CDR1 GTSNPN and CDR2 SVGIG (reference sequence). CDR3 DNA sequence: TGTGCCTGGAGCCGGGAGCCCCGAGGAGAGCAGTACTTC. Its protein is CAWSREPRGEQYF. The complete variable domain, with remaining parts taken from reference TRBV30 and TRBJ2-7, reads SQTIHQWPATLVQPVGSPLSLECTVEGTSNPNLYWYRQAAGRGLQLLFYSVGIGQISSEVPQNLSASRPQDRQFILSSKKLLLSDSGFYLCAWSREPRGEQYFGPGTRLTVT.

The chain links TRBV15 to TRBJ1-2; TRBD1 matches 11 bases. The germline CDR1 and CDR2 sequences are LNHNV and YYDKDF (reference sequence). CDR3 length: 16 residues. The J segment lost 5 bases and the V segment lost 0 bases, leaving 5 bases of the junction unmatched. CDR3 sequence reads: CATSRDQGTGGYGYTF. CDR3 DNA sequence: TGTGCCACCAGCAGAGATCAGGGGACAGGGGGATATGGCTACACCTTC. Full variable domain (missing parts from reference TRBV15 and TRBJ1-2): DAMVIQNPRYQVTQFGKPVTLSCSQTLNHNVMYWYQQKSSQAPKLLFHYYDKDFNNEADTPDNFQSRRPNTSFCFLDIRSPGLGDTAMYLCATSRDQGTGGYGYTFGSGTRLTVV.

The chain has TRBV2 and TRBJ1-6; the D gene is possibly TRBD1 (6 bases). CDR1 is SNHLY, CDR2 FYNNEI, per germline. The V gene lost 8 bases and the J gene lost 5 bases, with 10 bases spanning the gap. This CDR3 comprises 13 residues. This chain's CDR3 is CASSGADNSPLHF. CDR3 coding DNA: TGTGCCAGCTCAGGGGCGGATAATTCACCCCTCCACTTT.

V usage is TRBV6-1 and J usage is TRBJ1-1; 7 bases agree with TRBD1. Germline V gene lookup returns CDR1 MNHNS and CDR2 SASEGT. The CDR3 covers 14 residues. The J segment lost 10 bases and the V segment lost 6 bases, leaving 14 bases of the junction unmatched. The CDR3 reads CASRTGTVDGRAFF. The CDR3, as DNA: TGTGCCAGCAGAACTGGGACAGTAGATGGGAGAGCTTTCTTT.

This clone came up a few times. V and J are TRBV27 and TRBJ1-2, with D maybe TRBD1 (5 bases). Per the germline V gene, CDR1 is MNHEY and CDR2 is SMNVEV (reference sequence). Trimming cost V 1 base and J 6 bases, with 12 bases left between them. CDR3 length: 14 amino acids. The CDR3 sequence is CASSLWGDGDGYTF. The CDR3 DNA reads as TGTGCCAGCAGTTTATGGGGGGACGGCGATGGCTACACCTTC.

The chain has TRBV5-3 and TRBJ1-1; D not certain. TRBV5-3 is an open reading frame whose function is uncertain. V was cut by 1 base and J by 5 bases, with 12 bases left in between. This CDR3 region has 14 residues. The CDR3 here is CARSLHGPGTEAFF. The CDR3 DNA is TGTGCCAGAAGCTTGCACGGCCCGGGGACTGAAGCTTTCTTT.

The J gene is TRBJ1-2, the V gene TRBV6-6; D is ambiguous. There are 14 residues in the CDR3. Germline V lookup: CDR1 MNHNY, CDR2 SVGAGI (reference sequence). With 2 bases removed from V and 4 bases from J, the gap between germline ends came to 11 bases. The CDR3 DNA reads TGTGCCAGCAGTTACGGAGTCACGTCCTATGGCTACACCTTC. This codes for CASSYGVTSYGYTF.